Below, one T cell receptor (beta chain) is given with its context. The germline CDR1 and CDR2 sequences are MGHDK and SYGVNS. The CDR3 length is 14 residues. Unmatched junction bases numbered 5, after V lost 4 bases and J lost 4 bases. These data are taken from a study of blood T cell repertoires in COVID-19. Original handling: Estimation of nucleated cell counts relied on the amplification of reference gene primers. Using immunoSEQ multiplex PCR, the repertoire was profiled, and TCRdb retains in-frame clones only, with some absent. V and J calls and clone size are as listed in that table; D and trimming were resolved from the DNA. The sample shows 150,000 to 200,000 clones, 83% of them seen only once.

This chain joins TRBV25-1 and TRBJ2-7; 9 bases map to TRBD1. Specimen: peripheral blood. This clonotype was obtained from a woman between 65 and 79 years old who had recovered from COVID-19. The DNA of the CDR3 is TGTGCCAGCAGTGCACTGGACAGGGGTTACGAGCAGTACTTC. Translated: CASSALDRGYEQYF.